The 7 T cell receptor beta chains below were found in one sample sequenced in a study of blood T cell repertoires in COVID-19. Sequenced by immunoSEQ multiplex PCR; TCRdb stores in-frame clones only, minus some. The table includes 200,000 to 250,000 clones, around four fifths detected once. Sequenced material: peripheral blood. These receptors were collected from a woman aged 80 or older with active or convalescent COVID-19.

The CDR3 region has the DNA TGCAGCGTGAGTGAGTGGCTCAGGGGCTACACCTTC. Protein: CSVSEWLRGYTF. This chain joins TRBV29-1 and TRBJ1-2, with no clear D. The CDR3 is 12 residues long. CDR1 is SQVTM and CDR2 is ANQGSEA in the germline V gene. V gave up 6 bases and J gave up 8 bases, with 16 bases separating them.

This clone was picked up one time. V gene TRBV10-3 combines with J gene TRBJ2-1; maybe TRBD2 (5 bases). Trimming stripped 8 bases from V and 10 bases from J, with 12 bases between. CDR1 and CDR2 from the germline V gene are ENHRY and SYGVKD. The CDR3 extends over 11 amino acids. The CDR3 sequence: CAIGRETEQFF. The CDR3 coding sequence is TGTGCCATCGGTCGGGAAACCGAGCAGTTCTTC.

A note on this clone: An end of the junction differs from the germline gene, which may be a read error. This rearrangement joins TRBV18 to TRBJ2-7, with a possible D match to TRBD2 (6 bases). The CDR3 length is 13 residues. Germline CDR1 KGHSH, CDR2 LQKENI. CDR3 DNA: TGTGCCAGCTCAACCCGGGACTCCGACGAGCAGTACTTC. Translation: CASSTRDSDEQYF. Combining the CDR3 with reference TRBV18 and TRBJ2-7 gives the whole variable domain NAGVMQNPRHLVRRRGQEARLRCSPMKGHSHVYWYRQLPEEGLKFMVYLQKENIIDESGMPKERFSAEFPKEGPSILRIQQVVRGDSAAYFCASSTRDSDEQYFGPGTRLTVT.

This chain joins TRBV13 and TRBJ1-3; D unresolved. The CDR3 spans 15 residues. V was trimmed by 2 bases and J by 0 bases, leaving 8 bases between them. In germline, CDR1 is PRHDT, CDR2 FYEKMQ (reference sequence). In DNA, the CDR3 is TGTGCCAGCAGCTTAAATCCAGTCTCTGGAAACACCATATATTTT. It encodes CASSLNPVSGNTIYF.

This chain joins TRBV5-8 and TRBJ1-2, with 11 bases lining up with TRBD1. CDR3 size: 13 residues. The V and J ends lost 4 bases and 8 bases, in that order; junction bases with no gene match: 4. The germline V gene encodes CDR1 SGHTS and CDR2 YDEGEE. The CDR3 DNA is TGTGCCAGCAGCGCGGGACAGGGGGTGGGCTACACCTTC. This translates into CASSAGQGVGYTF.

This clone was recorded once. The J gene is TRBJ1-5, the V gene TRBV19; D gene ambiguous. Germline loops: CDR1 LNHDA, CDR2 SQIVND (reference sequence). This CDR3 has 14 amino acids. Trimming took off 5 bases at V and 4 bases at J, with 12 bases between the two ends. CDR3 sequence reads: CASSPGYRNQPQHF. CDR3 nucleotide sequence: TGTGCCAGTAGTCCCGGGTACCGGAATCAGCCCCAGCATTTT.

The rearrangement joins TRBV5-5 to TRBJ1-5; 8 bases match TRBD1. The germline CDR1 and CDR2 sequences are SGHKS and YYEKEE (reference sequence). Unmatched junction bases numbered 18, after V lost 6 bases and J lost 1 base. The CDR3 loop spans 19 amino acids. This chain's CDR3 is CASNYETDRGGLSNQPQHF. CDR3 nucleotides: TGTGCCAGCAACTACGAAACAGACAGGGGAGGGTTGAGCAATCAGCCCCAGCATTTT. The whole variable domain, filled in from reference TRBV5-5 and TRBJ1-5, reads DAGVTQSPTHLIKTRGQQVTLRCSPISGHKSVSWYQQVLGQGPQFIFQYYEKEERGRGNFPDRFSARQFPNYSSELNVNALLLGDSALYLCASNYETDRGGLSNQPQHFGDGTRLSIL.